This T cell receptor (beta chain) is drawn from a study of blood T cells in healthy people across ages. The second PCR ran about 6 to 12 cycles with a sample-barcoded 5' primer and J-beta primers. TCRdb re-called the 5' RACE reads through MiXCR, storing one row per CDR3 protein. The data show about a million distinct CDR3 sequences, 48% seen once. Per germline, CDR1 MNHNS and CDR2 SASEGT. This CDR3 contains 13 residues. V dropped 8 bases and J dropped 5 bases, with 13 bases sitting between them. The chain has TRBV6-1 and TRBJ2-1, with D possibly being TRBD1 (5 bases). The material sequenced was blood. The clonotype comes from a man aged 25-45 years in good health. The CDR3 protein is CASQQEIDNEQFF. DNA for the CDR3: TGTGCCAGCCAACAGGAGATTGACAATGAGCAGTTCTTC.